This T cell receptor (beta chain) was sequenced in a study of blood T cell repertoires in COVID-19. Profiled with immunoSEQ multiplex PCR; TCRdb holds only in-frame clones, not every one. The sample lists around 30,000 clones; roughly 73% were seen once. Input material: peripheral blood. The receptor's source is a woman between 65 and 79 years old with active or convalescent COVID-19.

The DNA for the CDR3 is TGTGCCAGCAGCCAAGGACAGGGGATTGGCTACACCTTC. This codes for CASSQGQGIGYTF. This chain joins TRBV3-1 (or the pseudogene TRBV3-2) and TRBJ1-2, with 8 bases identical to TRBD1. Germline-derived CDR1 and CDR2 are LGHDT and YNNKEL (reference sequence). The CDR3 spans 13 residues. V was clipped by 1 base and J by 7 bases; unmatched bases: 2.